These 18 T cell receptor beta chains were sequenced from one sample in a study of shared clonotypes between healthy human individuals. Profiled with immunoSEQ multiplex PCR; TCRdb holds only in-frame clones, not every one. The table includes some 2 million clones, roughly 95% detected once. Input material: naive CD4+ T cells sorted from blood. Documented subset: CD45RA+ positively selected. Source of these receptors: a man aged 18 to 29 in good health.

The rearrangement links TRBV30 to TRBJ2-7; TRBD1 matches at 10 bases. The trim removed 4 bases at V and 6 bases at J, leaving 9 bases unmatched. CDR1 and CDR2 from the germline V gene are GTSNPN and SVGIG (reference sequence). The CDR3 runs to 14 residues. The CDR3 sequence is CAWKKPGQGLEQYF. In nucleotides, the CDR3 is TGTGCCTGGAAAAAACCGGGACAGGGGCTCGAGCAGTACTTC.

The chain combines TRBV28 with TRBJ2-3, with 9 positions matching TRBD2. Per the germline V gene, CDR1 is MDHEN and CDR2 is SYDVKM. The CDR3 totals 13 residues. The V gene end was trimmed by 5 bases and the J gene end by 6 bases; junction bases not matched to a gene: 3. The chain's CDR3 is CASSRGGADTQYF. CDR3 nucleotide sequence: TGTGCCAGCAGTCGCGGGGGGGCCGATACGCAGTATTTT.

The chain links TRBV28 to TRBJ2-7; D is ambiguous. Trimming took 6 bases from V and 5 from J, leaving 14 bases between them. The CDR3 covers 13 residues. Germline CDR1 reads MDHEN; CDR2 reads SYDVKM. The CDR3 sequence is CASRGWHSDEQYF. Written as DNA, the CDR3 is TGTGCCAGCAGGGGGTGGCACAGCGACGAGCAGTACTTC.

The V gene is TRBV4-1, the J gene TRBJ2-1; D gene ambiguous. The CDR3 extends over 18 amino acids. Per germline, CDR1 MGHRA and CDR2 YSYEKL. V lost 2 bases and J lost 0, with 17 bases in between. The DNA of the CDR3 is TGCGCCAGCAGCCAATTCCCTCCCGACTCGAGCTCCTACAATGAGCAGTTCTTC. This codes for CASSQFPPDSSSYNEQFF.

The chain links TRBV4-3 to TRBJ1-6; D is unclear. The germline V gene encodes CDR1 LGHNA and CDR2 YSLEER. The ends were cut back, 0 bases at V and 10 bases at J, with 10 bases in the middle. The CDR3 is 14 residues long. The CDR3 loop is CASSQEGSWSPLHF. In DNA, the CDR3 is TGCGCCAGCAGCCAAGAAGGTAGTTGGTCACCCCTCCACTTT.

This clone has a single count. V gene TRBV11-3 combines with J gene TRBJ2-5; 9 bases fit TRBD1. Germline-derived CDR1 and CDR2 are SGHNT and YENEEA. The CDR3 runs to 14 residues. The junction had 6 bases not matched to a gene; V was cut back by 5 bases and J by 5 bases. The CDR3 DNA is TGTGCCAGCAGCCAGGGACAGGGTCGGGAGACCCAGTACTTC. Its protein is CASSQGQGRETQYF.

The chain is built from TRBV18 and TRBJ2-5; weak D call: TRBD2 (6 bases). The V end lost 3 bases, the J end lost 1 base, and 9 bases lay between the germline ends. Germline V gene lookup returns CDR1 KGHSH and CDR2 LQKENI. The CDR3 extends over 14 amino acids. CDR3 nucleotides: TGTGCCAGCTCACCGGGACTGACCCAAGAGACCCAGTACTTC. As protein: CASSPGLTQETQYF.

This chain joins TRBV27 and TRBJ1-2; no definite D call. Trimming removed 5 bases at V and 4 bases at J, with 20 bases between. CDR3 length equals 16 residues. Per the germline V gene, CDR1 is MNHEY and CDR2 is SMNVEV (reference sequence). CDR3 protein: CASSLIGQRPGYGYTF. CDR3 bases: TGTGCCAGCAGTCTAATAGGGCAGAGACCTGGCTATGGCTACACCTTC.

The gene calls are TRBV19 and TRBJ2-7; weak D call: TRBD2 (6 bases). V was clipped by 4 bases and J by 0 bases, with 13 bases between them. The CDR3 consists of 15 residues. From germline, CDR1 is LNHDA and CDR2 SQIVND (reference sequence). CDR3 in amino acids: CASSTDSGSSYEQYF. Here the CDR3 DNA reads TGTGCCAGTAGTACCGATAGCGGAAGCTCCTACGAGCAGTACTTC.

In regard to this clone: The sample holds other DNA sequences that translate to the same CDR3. The CDR3 DNA reads as TGCGCCAGCAGCTTGGGGACCTTCACAGATACGCAGTATTTT. This gives the protein CASSLGTFTDTQYF. The V and J genes are TRBV5-1 and TRBJ2-3; D remains unclear. The V and J ends lost 0 bases and 2 bases respectively, with 7 bases between them. The CDR3 totals 14 residues. The germline CDR1 and CDR2 sequences are SGHRS and YFSETQ. The full variable domain, completed using reference TRBV5-1 and TRBJ2-3, is KAGVTQTPRYLIKTRGQQVTLSCSPISGHRSVSWYQQTPGQGLQFLFEYFSETQRNKGNFPGRFSGRQFSNSRSEMNVSTLELGDSALYLCASSLGTFTDTQYFGPGTRLTVL.

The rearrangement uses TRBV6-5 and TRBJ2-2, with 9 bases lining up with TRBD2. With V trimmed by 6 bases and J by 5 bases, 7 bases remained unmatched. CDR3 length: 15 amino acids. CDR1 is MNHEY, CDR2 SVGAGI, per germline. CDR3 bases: TGTGCCAGCAGGAATAGCGGGGGAGGTACCGGGGAGCTGTTTTTT. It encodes CASRNSGGGTGELFF.

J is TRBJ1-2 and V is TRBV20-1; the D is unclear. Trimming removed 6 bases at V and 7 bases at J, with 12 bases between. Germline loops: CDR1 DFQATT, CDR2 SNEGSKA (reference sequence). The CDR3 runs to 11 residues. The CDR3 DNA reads TGCAGTGCGGCATCGTTGGGTGGCTACACCTTC. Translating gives CSAASLGGYTF.

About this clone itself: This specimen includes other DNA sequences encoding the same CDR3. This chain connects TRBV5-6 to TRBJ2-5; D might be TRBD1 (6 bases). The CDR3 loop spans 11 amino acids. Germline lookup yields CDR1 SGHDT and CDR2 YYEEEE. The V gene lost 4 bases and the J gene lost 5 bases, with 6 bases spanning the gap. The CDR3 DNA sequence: TGTGCCAGCAGCCAGGGGGAGACCCAGTACTTC. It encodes CASSQGETQYF.

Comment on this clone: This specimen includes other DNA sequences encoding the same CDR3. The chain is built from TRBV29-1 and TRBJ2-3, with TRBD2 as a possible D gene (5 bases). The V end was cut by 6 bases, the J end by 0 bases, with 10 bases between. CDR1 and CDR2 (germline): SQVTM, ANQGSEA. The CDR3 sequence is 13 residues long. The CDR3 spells CSVEGSSTDTQYF. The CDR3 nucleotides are TGCAGCGTCGAGGGCAGTAGCACAGATACGCAGTATTTT.

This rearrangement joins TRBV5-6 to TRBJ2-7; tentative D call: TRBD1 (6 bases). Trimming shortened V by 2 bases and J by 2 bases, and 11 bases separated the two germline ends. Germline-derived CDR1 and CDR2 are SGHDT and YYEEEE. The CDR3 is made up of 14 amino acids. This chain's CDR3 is CASSLRGGTYEQYF. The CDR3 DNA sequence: TGTGCCAGCAGCTTACGTGGGGGCACCTACGAGCAGTACTTC.

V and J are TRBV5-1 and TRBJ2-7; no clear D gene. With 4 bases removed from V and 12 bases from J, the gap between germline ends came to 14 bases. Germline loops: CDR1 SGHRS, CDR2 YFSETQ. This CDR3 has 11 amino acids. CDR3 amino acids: CASSRAANRYF. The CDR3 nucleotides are TGCGCCAGCAGCAGGGCAGCCAATCGGTACTTC. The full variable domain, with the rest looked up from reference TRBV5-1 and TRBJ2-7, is KAGVTQTPRYLIKTRGQQVTLSCSPISGHRSVSWYQQTPGQGLQFLFEYFSETQRNKGNFPGRFSGRQFSNSRSEMNVSTLELGDSALYLCASSRAANRYFGPGTRLTVT.

This CDR3 is CASREGDRSHGYTF. CDR3 sequence (DNA): TGTGCCAGCAGGGAAGGGGACAGGTCCCATGGCTACACCTTC. This sequence joins TRBV27 and TRBJ1-2; TRBD1 matches at 8 bases. Trimming took 6 bases from V and 6 from J; bases not matched to a gene: 9. The germline V gene has CDR1 MNHEY and CDR2 SMNVEV (reference sequence). The CDR3 runs 14 residues.

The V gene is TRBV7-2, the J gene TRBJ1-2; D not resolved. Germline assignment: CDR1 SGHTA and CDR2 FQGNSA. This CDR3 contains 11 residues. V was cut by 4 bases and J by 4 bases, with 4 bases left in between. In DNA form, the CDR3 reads TGTGCCAGCAGCTCGGGCTATGGCTACACCTTC. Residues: CASSSGYGYTF.